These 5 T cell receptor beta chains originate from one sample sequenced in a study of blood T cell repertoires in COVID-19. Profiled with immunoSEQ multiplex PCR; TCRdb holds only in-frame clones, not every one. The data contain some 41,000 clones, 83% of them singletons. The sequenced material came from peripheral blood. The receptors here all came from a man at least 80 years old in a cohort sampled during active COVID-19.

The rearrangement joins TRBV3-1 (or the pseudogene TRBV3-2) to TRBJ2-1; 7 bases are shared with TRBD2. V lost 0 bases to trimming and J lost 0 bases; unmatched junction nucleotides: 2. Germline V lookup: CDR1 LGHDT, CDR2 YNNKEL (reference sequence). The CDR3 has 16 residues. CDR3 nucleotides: TGTGCCAGCAGCCAAGATGGCGGGGGCTCCTACAATGAGCAGTTCTTC. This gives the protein CASSQDGGGSYNEQFF.

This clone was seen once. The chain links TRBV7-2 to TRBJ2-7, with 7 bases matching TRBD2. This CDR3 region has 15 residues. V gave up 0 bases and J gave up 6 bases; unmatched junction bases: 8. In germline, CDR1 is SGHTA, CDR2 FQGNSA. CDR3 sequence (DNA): TGTGCCAGCAGCTTAGCACTGGCGGGAGAGGGCGAGCAGTACTTC. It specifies CASSLALAGEGEQYF.

CDR3 loop: CSVPGQGAAGANVLTF. Written as DNA, the CDR3 is TGCAGCGTCCCGGGACAGGGCGCGGCTGGGGCCAACGTCCTGACTTTC. The chain uses TRBV29-1 and TRBJ2-6, with TRBD1 matching 9 bases. CDR1 is SQVTM, CDR2 ANQGSEA, per germline. V lost 6 bases to trimming and J lost 2 bases; unmatched junction nucleotides: 8. This CDR3 has 16 residues.

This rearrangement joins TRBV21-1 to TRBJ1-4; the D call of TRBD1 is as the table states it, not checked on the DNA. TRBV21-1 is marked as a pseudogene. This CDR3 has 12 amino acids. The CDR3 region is CASSRGTDELFF. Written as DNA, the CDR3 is TGTGCCAGCAGCCGAGGGACAGATGAACTGTTTTTT.

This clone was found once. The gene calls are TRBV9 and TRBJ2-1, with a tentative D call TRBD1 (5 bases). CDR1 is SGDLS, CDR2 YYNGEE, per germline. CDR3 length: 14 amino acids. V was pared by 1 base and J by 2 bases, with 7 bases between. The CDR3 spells CASSVMDTYNEQFF. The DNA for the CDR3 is TGTGCCAGCAGCGTAATGGACACCTACAATGAGCAGTTCTTC. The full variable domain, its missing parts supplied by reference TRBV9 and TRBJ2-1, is DSGVTQTPKHLITATGQRVTLRCSPRSGDLSVYWYQQSLDQGLQFLIQYYNGEERAKGNILERFSAQQFPDLHSELNLSSLELGDSALYFCASSVMDTYNEQFFGPGTRLTVL.